This T cell receptor (beta chain) was captured by sequencing in a study of Ad26.COV2.S vaccination and SARS-CoV-2 variants. On the study more broadly: Donor participated within the Ad26.COV2.S arm of the COV1001 trial. Intramuscular Ad26.COV2.S doses were given once or twice, 56 days apart.

The sample's treatment: roughly 18 received Ad26.COV2.S at low or high dose, single or two shots; 5 received placebo; per-sample allocation not given. Sample collection was performed on day 63 after the first vaccine or placebo injection. Study-wide findings and caveats: It is possible that the TCR breadth and depth analyses underestimated the total T cell responses. It was vaccine recipients, not placebo recipients, who had the higher spike-specific TCR breadth.

Note on this clone: The antigen remains undetermined.

Data came from immunoSEQ multiplex PCR; TCRdb stores just in-frame clones and leaves some out. Of some 520,000 clones in the sample, 87% were seen once. This TCR was recovered from a person between 18 and 59 years old who received the Ad26.COV2.S COVID-19 vaccine or a placebo. The sample consisted of peripheral blood, taken in a trial of Ad26.COV2.S vaccine versus placebo.

Written as DNA, the CDR3 is TGTGCCAAGGGGGACGGAGGGGAAAAACTGTTTTTT. Translating it yields CAKGDGGEKLFF. The rearrangement uses TRBV30 and TRBJ1-4, with D possibly matching TRBD1 (6 bases). CDR1 is GTSNPN and CDR2 is SVGIG in the germline V gene (reference sequence). Trimming removed 8 bases at V and 8 bases at J, with 15 bases between. This CDR3 comprises 12 residues.